Presented here are 28 T cell receptor beta chains from one specimen sequenced in a study of vaccination and CD4 T cells after COVID-19. Oncomine TCR Beta short-read sequencing was applied to DNA from cultured CD4+ T cells. One entry per CDR3 protein, called by TCRdb with MiXCR from the PCR reads. The sample records 15,000 to 20,000 distinct CDR3 sequences, approximately 61% being singletons. Which antigens these TCRs recognize remains unknown. Stated treatment: roughly 11-day PBMC culture with coronavirus spike peptide pools or control peptides (ViraFEST assay). Sample: CD4+ T cells from blood, cultured in vitro, taken after SARS-CoV-2 vaccination. The receptors originated from a human donor who had recovered from COVID-19.

The rearrangement joins TRBV6-2 or TRBV6-3 to TRBJ1-1; TRBD1 matches 8 bases. Germline CDR1 is MNHEY and CDR2 is SVGEGT. The V and J ends lost 1 base and 5 bases, in that order; junction bases with no gene match: 6. The CDR3 length is 15 residues. The CDR3 DNA sequence: TGTGCCAGCAGTTACTTTCAGGGGGCAGGGACTGAAGCTTTCTTT. Protein product: CASSYFQGAGTEAFF.

This chain links TRBV20-1 with TRBJ2-3, with D perhaps being TRBD1 or TRBD2 (5 bases each). With 4 bases removed from V and 5 bases from J, the gap between germline ends came to 19 bases. In germline, CDR1 is DFQATT, CDR2 SNEGSKA (reference sequence). The CDR3 sequence is 15 residues long. CDR3 DNA: TGCAGTGCTACAAACAGGATAACTCGGGGAGATACGCAGTATTTT. Residues: CSATNRITRGDTQYF.

This clonotype was detected only a few times. The V call is TRBV27, the J call TRBJ1-6; the match to TRBD1 covers 8 bases. The germline V gene encodes CDR1 MNHEY and CDR2 SMNVEV (reference sequence). V lost 2 bases to trimming and J lost 2 bases; unmatched junction nucleotides: 8. This CDR3 has 18 residues. The CDR3 bases are TGTGCCAGCAGTTTAAGTTCCGGGGACAGGACCTATAATTCACCCCTCCACTTT. It is translated as CASSLSSGDRTYNSPLHF.

The V and J genes are TRBV10-3 and TRBJ2-3; 12 bases are shared with TRBD1. Germline-derived CDR1 and CDR2 are ENHRY and SYGVKD. The CDR3 has 17 amino acids. The V gene end was trimmed by 6 bases and the J gene end by 0 bases; junction bases not matched to a gene: 7. The chain's CDR3 is CAISPGQGAGSTDTQYF. The CDR3 DNA follows: TGTGCCATCAGCCCGGGACAGGGGGCTGGTAGCACAGATACGCAGTATTTT.

The rearrangement links TRBV3-1 to TRBJ2-5, with TRBD1 as a possible D gene (7 bases). Trimming took off 1 base at V and 2 bases at J, with 17 bases between the two ends. Germline CDR1 and CDR2: LGHDT and YNNKEL (reference sequence). The CDR3 covers 17 residues. The CDR3 bases are TGTGCCAGCAGCCAAGTAGGAGGGGGCAGGGAGCAAGAGACCCAGTACTTC. Its translation is CASSQVGGGREQETQYF.

The J gene is TRBJ2-3, the V gene TRBV15; TRBD1 matches at 9 bases. This CDR3 contains 15 residues. Germline CDR1 and CDR2: LNHNV and YYDKDF (reference sequence). V dropped 5 bases and J dropped 4; count of bases not matched to a gene: 7. The CDR3, as DNA: TGTGCCACCAGCCGGGGACAGGGAGGTGCAGATACGCAGTATTTT. Its protein product is CATSRGQGGADTQYF.

The rearrangement links TRBV27 to TRBJ2-7; perhaps D is TRBD1 or TRBD2 (5 bases each). Germline assignment: CDR1 MNHEY and CDR2 SMNVEV (reference sequence). This CDR3 has 13 residues. The V end was cut by 9 bases, the J end by 2 bases, with 14 bases between. This CDR3 reads CASRGRGAYEQYF. In DNA form, the CDR3 reads TGTGCCAGTCGTGGGAGAGGGGCCTACGAGCAGTACTTC.

The rearrangement uses TRBV11-2 and TRBJ1-2; a weak D match, TRBD1 (6 bases). CDR1 is SGHAT and CDR2 is FQNNGV in the germline V gene. The CDR3 extends over 16 amino acids. Trimming pared 4 bases from V and 7 bases from J, leaving 22 bases between. The CDR3 here is CASSSDPGQVRGGYTF. The CDR3 DNA is TGTGCCAGCAGCTCGGATCCGGGACAAGTTCGAGGTGGCTACACCTTC.

The chain is built from TRBV4-3 and TRBJ1-3, with D unclear. Trimming pared 0 bases from V and 1 base from J, leaving 7 bases between. The CDR3 length is 15 residues. Germline V gene data show CDR1 as LGHNA and CDR2 as YSLEER. This CDR3 is CASSQDWTSGNTIYF. The CDR3 DNA reads TGCGCCAGCAGCCAAGATTGGACTTCTGGAAACACCATATATTTT.

This chain uses TRBV6-2 or TRBV6-3 with TRBJ2-2; TRBD1 aligns across 7 bases. Germline values: CDR1 MNHEY, CDR2 SVGEGT. This CDR3 spans 15 amino acids. After removal of 5 bases from V and 4 bases from J, the junction contained 7 bases not matched to a gene. CDR3 nucleotide sequence: TGTGCCAGCAGTGCCGACAGGGATATCACCGGGGAGCTGTTTTTT. Encoded protein: CASSADRDITGELFF.

The chain recombines TRBV6-5 with TRBJ1-6; D is perhaps TRBD1 (5 bases). Germline V gives CDR1 MNHEY, CDR2 SVGAGI. The CDR3 is 15 residues long. V was trimmed by 2 bases and J by 9 bases, leaving 14 bases between them. The CDR3 spells CASSYGASGSSPLHF. For the CDR3, the DNA is TGTGCCAGCAGTTACGGGGCAAGTGGTAGTTCACCCCTCCACTTT.

This clonotype ranks as large. The rearrangement links TRBV28 to TRBJ1-6, with D tentatively TRBD1 (5 bases). The V gene lost 2 bases and the J gene lost 0 bases, with 8 bases spanning the gap. The CDR3 loop spans 16 amino acids. Germline-derived CDR1 and CDR2 are MDHEN and SYDVKM. The CDR3 nucleotides are TGTGCCAGCAGTTTAGACAGCGGCTCCTATAATTCACCCCTCCACTTT. This sequence encodes CASSLDSGSYNSPLHF.

The chain combines TRBV27 with TRBJ2-3, with D possibly TRBD2 on 5 matching bases. CDR3 size: 13 residues. The ends were cut back, 4 bases at V and 6 bases at J, with 11 bases in the middle. Per germline, CDR1 MNHEY and CDR2 SMNVEV (reference sequence). For the CDR3, the DNA is TGTGCCAGCAGTTGGGGAGAGCGCGATACGCAGTATTTT. This gives the protein CASSWGERDTQYF.

This rearrangement joins TRBV7-2 to TRBJ2-2, with TRBD1 identical over 7 bases. J gave up 7 bases and V 7 bases, and 12 bases lay outside the gene matches. The germline V gene encodes CDR1 SGHTA and CDR2 FQGNSA. The CDR3 is 15 amino acids. The CDR3 nucleotides read TGTGCCAGCATCCGGGCAGGGGGATTTATCGGGGAGCTGTTTTTT. It codes for CASIRAGGFIGELFF.

The rearrangement uses TRBV5-1 and TRBJ2-5; D is uncertain. This CDR3 spans 12 amino acids. The ends were cut back, 3 bases at V and 0 bases at J, with 3 bases in the middle. The germline gives CDR1 SGHRS, CDR2 YFSETQ. CDR3 protein: CASSSNQETQYF. The CDR3 DNA reads as TGCGCCAGCAGCTCCAACCAAGAGACCCAGTACTTC.

This rearrangement joins TRBV20-1 to TRBJ2-5, with 13 bases lining up with TRBD2. CDR1 and CDR2 from the germline V gene are DFQATT and SNEGSKA (reference sequence). The CDR3 covers 12 residues. The CDR3 coding sequence is TGCAGGACTAGCGGGAGGATAGAGACCCAGTACTTC. Protein product: CRTSGRIETQYF.

V is TRBV19 and J is TRBJ1-1, with 10 nucleotides matching TRBD1. The CDR3 sequence is 15 residues long. V gave up 6 bases and J gave up 11 bases; unmatched junction bases: 15. Germline lookup yields CDR1 LNHDA and CDR2 SQIVND (reference sequence). CDR3 residues: CASSAKTRQGARAFF. The DNA for the CDR3 is TGTGCCAGTAGCGCGAAAACTCGACAGGGGGCAAGGGCTTTCTTT.

The V call is TRBV3-1, the J call TRBJ2-7; 7 bases match TRBD2. From germline, CDR1 is LGHDT and CDR2 YNNKEL (reference sequence). The CDR3 sequence is 15 residues long. V was pared by 0 bases and J by 6 bases, with 8 bases of the junction left unmatched. The CDR3 sequence is CASSQEAGSGREQYF. CDR3 nucleotides: TGTGCCAGCAGCCAAGAAGCGGGGTCGGGACGCGAGCAGTACTTC.

The V gene is TRBV7-3, the J gene TRBJ2-3; 9 nucleotides align to TRBD2. The CDR3 runs 17 residues. Germline CDR1 reads SGHTA; CDR2 reads FQGTGA. V gave up 6 bases and J gave up 0 bases; unmatched junction bases: 10. The CDR3 is CASRRQASGASTDTQYF. The CDR3, as DNA: TGTGCCAGCAGAAGGCAGGCTAGCGGGGCTAGCACAGATACGCAGTATTTT.

This chain joins TRBV10-1 and TRBJ2-2, with 11 bases lining up with TRBD2. Trimming took 5 bases from V and 6 from J; bases not matched to a gene: 5. This CDR3 spans 15 amino acids. The germline gives CDR1 WNHNN, CDR2 SYGVQD (reference sequence). This chain's CDR3 is CASSLAGGGSGELFF. The CDR3 nucleotides are TGCGCCAGCAGTCTAGCGGGAGGAGGTTCCGGGGAGCTGTTTTTT.

This clonotype was seen a handful of times. The chain has TRBV20-1 and TRBJ1-6; the D gene is possibly TRBD1 (5 bases). V was shortened by 6 bases and J by 9 bases, with 18 bases between the two germline ends. This CDR3 has 14 residues. In germline, CDR1 is DFQATT, CDR2 SNEGSKA (reference sequence). The CDR3 bases are TGCAGTGCCCCGTTGGCCACCGGGGGTTCACCCCTCCACTTT. Amino acids: CSAPLATGGSPLHF.

The chain is built from TRBV6-2 or TRBV6-3 and TRBJ1-1; no definite D call. This CDR3 has 15 residues. CDR1 MNHEY and CDR2 SVGEGT come from the germline V gene. V lost 6 bases to trimming and J lost 0 bases, with 14 bases between them. The chain's CDR3 is CASSFSGSMNTEAFF. Written as DNA, the CDR3 is TGTGCCAGCAGCTTTTCGGGGTCTATGAACACTGAAGCTTTCTTT.

V and J are TRBV7-8 and TRBJ1-2, with a weak D call TRBD1 (6 bases). Germline values: CDR1 SGHVS, CDR2 FQNEAQ. V dropped 2 bases and J dropped 4 bases, with 11 bases sitting between them. CDR3 size: 14 residues. DNA for the CDR3: TGTGCCAGCAGCTTACTGGGGGCCCCCTATGGCTACACCTTC. It encodes CASSLLGAPYGYTF. Full variable domain (remainder filled in from reference TRBV7-8 and TRBJ1-2): GAGVSQSPRYKVAKRGQDVALRCDPISGHVSLFWYQQALGQGPEFLTYFQNEAQLDKSGLPSDRFFAERPEGSVSTLKIQRTQQEDSAVYLCASSLLGAPYGYTFGSGTRLTVV.

The gene calls are TRBV6-2 or TRBV6-3 and TRBJ2-1; D ambiguous. The CDR3 runs 14 residues. The germline V gene encodes CDR1 MNHEY and CDR2 SVGEGT. Trimming stripped 6 bases from V and 5 bases from J, with 14 bases between. Here the CDR3 reads CASSPVDRNNEQFF. CDR3 coding DNA: TGTGCCAGCAGCCCGGTTGATCGGAACAATGAGCAGTTCTTC.

The chain uses TRBV5-1 and TRBJ1-2, with a possible D match to TRBD1 (5 bases). This CDR3 contains 13 residues. Trimming cost V 0 bases and J 6 bases, with 9 bases left between them. Looked up from germline, CDR1 is SGHRS and CDR2 is YFSETQ. Written as DNA, the CDR3 is TGCGCCAGCAGCTTGGCCAGGGACGATGGCTACACCTTC. Translation: CASSLARDDGYTF.

This clonotype was observed a few times. This chain joins TRBV27 and TRBJ2-5; 10 nucleotides agree with TRBD1. From germline, CDR1 is MNHEY and CDR2 SMNVEV (reference sequence). With 2 bases clipped from V and 4 bases from J, the junction kept 10 bases outside the gene matches. The CDR3 is 17 amino acids. The CDR3 nucleotides read TGTGCCAGCAGTTTAACTAGGGACAGGGGTCGAGGAGAGACCCAGTACTTC. Its protein product is CASSLTRDRGRGETQYF.

The rearrangement links TRBV19 to TRBJ1-1, with D unresolved. With 9 bases removed from V and 1 base from J, the gap between germline ends came to 15 bases. The CDR3 totals 14 residues. Germline V gene data show CDR1 as LNHDA and CDR2 as SQIVND (reference sequence). The CDR3 loop is CASRRRERNTEAFF. The CDR3 DNA reads TGTGCCAGCAGGCGCCGGGAACGGAACACTGAAGCTTTCTTT.

This chain uses TRBV20-1 with TRBJ2-4, with 9 nucleotides matching TRBD2. V trimming: 8 bases; J trimming: 1 base; junction bases outside the gene matches: 12. Germline CDR1 is DFQATT and CDR2 is SNEGSKA (reference sequence). The CDR3 contains 16 residues. The chain's CDR3 is CSKGASGEGAKNIQYF. The CDR3 region has the DNA TGCAGTAAAGGGGCTAGCGGGGAGGGGGCCAAAAACATTCAGTACTTC.